The following is a T cell receptor (beta chain) sequence with its context. It has no known antigen specificity. There are no base qualities to consult, and no much larger clone falls within one base. These data come from a study of shared clonotypes between healthy human individuals (TCRdb year 2020). For the wider study: The cohort included a few men and a couple of women between 18 and 49 years of age. To estimate repertoire size and how much clonotype sharing occurs between individuals, the study deeply sequenced the blood TCR repertoires of roughly 5 healthy adults. Per donor, leukapheresis produced somewhere between about 0.94 and 8.9 billion PBMCs. Libraries were prepared and TCR repertoires were sequenced by different laboratories using diverse techniques, in order to increase sequencing depth and limit assay-specific biases. For each donor, three plates each were used for CD4 naive and CD4 memory, two plates were used for CD8 naive, and one plate was used for CD8 memory. What the research found in general, with its limitations: Rarefaction of sorted-subset datasets indicated incomplete sequencing despite the large sequencing depth. Because the study included a small number of donors, the genetic and exposure-history diversity represented was limited. Estimated clonotype richness was generally larger for naive than for memory subsets. Sampling was restricted to blood, and TCR repertoires in tissues likely differ from the TCR repertoires found in blood. Based on pairwise subsampling, the degree of clonotype sharing among donors was expected to be affected by sequencing depth. Compared with non-shared clonotypes, clonotypes shared by all four sorted-subset donors had higher generation probabilities. Sharing across a handful of donors was observed for around 5% of naive CD4, 3.5% of naive CD8, over 2% of memory CD4, and about 0.4% of memory CD8 clonotypes.

Between the V and J ends, shortened by 2 bases and 4 bases respectively, the junction contains 11 bases. The CDR3 contains 14 residues, cysteine and phenylalanine counted. Only the CDR3 part of the read is kept: 42 bases, read in frame from the first base. CDR1 and CDR2 are read off the germline V gene as MNHEY and SVGAGI. Healthy HIV-negative adults with no recently reported acute infections or vaccinations were included as donors. Only Caucasian adults living in Nashville, Tennessee, USA were represented among the donors. CD4+ T cells were enriched by magnetic negative selection; naive cells were then positively selected on CD45RA, and the negative fraction formed the memory subset. After blood collection by leukapheresis, PBMCs were isolated using Ficoll-Histopaque density gradient centrifugation and then cryopreserved in the vapor phase of liquid nitrogen. Purity and quantity of every magnetically sorted T cell population were checked by analytical flow cytometry. From each sorted fraction, genomic DNA was isolated and quantified by UV absorbance on a Nanodrop 2000c.

TCR CDR3 regions were amplified from genomic DNA by multiplex PCR using the deep immunoSEQ assay. Genomic DNA extracted from each cell subset was distributed evenly over all wells of several immunoSEQ 96-well plates, and each plate served as one replicate. For sorted subsets, 150 to 250 ng genomic DNA, equal to 30,000 to 35,000 T cell genomes, was loaded into each replicate PCR. The purified libraries were quantified using a Qubit 3.0 fluorometer, sized with a Bioanalyzer 2100, and then quantified again using the KAPA Library Quantification kit. Every immunoSEQ 96-well plate was sequenced on a separate single-read 150-cycle Illumina NextSeq 550 flow cell. The study's own analysis went as follows. Because the immunoSEQ output included only junctional sequences and no quality scores, the filtering could not be the same as the filtering used for full-length reads. To assign V/J genes and CDR3, sequences were annotated against IMGT germline references using PyIR, a Python wrapper for IgBLAST v1.9. Reads with weak V/J assignments (E-value above 1e-6), missing CDR3, stop codons, out-of-frame junctions, or ambiguous translated residues were removed. V3J clonotypes were defined as sequences sharing the same inferred V gene, J gene, and CDR3 amino acid sequence. Percentage overlap between repertoires was computed as shared unique clonotypes divided by the size of the smaller repertoire. RTK rarefaction, the Chao1 estimator, and Recon v2.1 estimates of unobserved clonotypes were used to assess repertoire richness. Generation probabilities were computed with OLGA for all TCRbeta clonotypes obtained by the gDNA method from several donors. TCRdb's version of the immuneACCESS table is confined to in-frame rearrangements and falls short of the full clone set. An unresolved V gene accounts for under half of the shortfall where checked; the remainder is of unknown origin. For V, J and clone size, that table is used; D and trimming come from the DNA. The sample table shows 950,000 to 1,100,000 clones, and about 74% are seen once. In total, the top ten clones hold over 1.3% of the sample.

This receptor chain uses TRBV6-5 and TRBJ1-1, with a tentative D gene TRBD1 over 6 matching bases. This TCR came from a man younger than 35 in good health. Sample: memory CD4+ T cells sorted from blood. The cell subset or site label for this specimen denotes: CD45RA-negative fraction. The DNA is TGTGCCAGCAGTTACCAGGGGATGGGCACTGAAGCTTTCTTT. This encodes CASSYQGMGTEAFF.